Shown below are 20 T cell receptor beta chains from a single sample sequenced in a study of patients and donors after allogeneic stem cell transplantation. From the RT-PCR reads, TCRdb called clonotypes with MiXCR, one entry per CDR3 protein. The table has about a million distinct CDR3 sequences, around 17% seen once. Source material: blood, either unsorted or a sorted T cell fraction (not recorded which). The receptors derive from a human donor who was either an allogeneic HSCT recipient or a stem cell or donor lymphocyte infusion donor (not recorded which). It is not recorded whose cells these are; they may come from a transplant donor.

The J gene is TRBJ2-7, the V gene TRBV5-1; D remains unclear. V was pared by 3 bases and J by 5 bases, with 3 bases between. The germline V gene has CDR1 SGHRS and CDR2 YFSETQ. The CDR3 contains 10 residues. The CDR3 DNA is TGCGCCAGCAGCTGCAACGAGCAGTACTTC. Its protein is CASSCNEQYF. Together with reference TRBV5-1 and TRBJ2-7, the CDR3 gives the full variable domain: KAGVTQTPRYLIKTRGQQVTLSCSPISGHRSVSWYQQTPGQGLQFLFEYFSETQRNKGNFPGRFSGRQFSNSRSEMNVSTLELGDSALYLCASSCNEQYFGPGTRLTVT.

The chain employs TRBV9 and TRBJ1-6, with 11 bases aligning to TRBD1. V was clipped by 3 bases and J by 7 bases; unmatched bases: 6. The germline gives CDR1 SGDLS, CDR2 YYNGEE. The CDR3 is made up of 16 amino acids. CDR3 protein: CASSGVRDRGNSPLHF. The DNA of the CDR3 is TGTGCCAGCAGCGGGGTCCGGGACAGGGGGAATTCACCCCTCCACTTT.

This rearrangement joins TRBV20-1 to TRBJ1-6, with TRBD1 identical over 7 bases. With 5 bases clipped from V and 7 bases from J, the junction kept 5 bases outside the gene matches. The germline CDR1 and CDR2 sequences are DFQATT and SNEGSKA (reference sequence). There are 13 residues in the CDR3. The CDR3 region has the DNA TGCAGTGCTCCCGGGACAGACAATTCACCCCTCCACTTT. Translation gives CSAPGTDNSPLHF.

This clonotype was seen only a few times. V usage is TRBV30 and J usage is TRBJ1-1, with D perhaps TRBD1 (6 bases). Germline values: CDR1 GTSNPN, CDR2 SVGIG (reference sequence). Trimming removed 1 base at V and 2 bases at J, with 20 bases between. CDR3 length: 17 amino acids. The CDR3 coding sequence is TGTGCCTGGAGTGAGAGAGGGACATCCCGGTTAAACACTGAAGCTTTCTTT. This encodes CAWSERGTSRLNTEAFF.

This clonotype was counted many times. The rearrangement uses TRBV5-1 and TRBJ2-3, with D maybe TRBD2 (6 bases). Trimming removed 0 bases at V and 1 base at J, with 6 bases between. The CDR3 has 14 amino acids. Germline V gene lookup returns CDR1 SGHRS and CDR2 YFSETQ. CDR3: CASSLASGTDTQYF. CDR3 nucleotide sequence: TGCGCCAGCAGCTTGGCTAGCGGCACAGATACGCAGTATTTT.

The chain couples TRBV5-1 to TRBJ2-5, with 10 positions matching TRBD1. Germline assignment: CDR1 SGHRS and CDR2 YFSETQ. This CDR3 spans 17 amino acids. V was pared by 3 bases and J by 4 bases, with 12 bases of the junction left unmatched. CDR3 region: CASSWDPGQGYRETQYF. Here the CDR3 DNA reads TGCGCCAGCAGCTGGGACCCGGGACAGGGGTATCGAGAGACCCAGTACTTC.

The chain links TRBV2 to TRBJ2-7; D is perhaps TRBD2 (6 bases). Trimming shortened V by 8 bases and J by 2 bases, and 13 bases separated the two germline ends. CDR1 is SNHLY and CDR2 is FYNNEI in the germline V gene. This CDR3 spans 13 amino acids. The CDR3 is CASRRDDPYEQYF. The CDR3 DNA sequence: TGTGCCAGCCGGAGGGACGACCCCTACGAGCAGTACTTC.

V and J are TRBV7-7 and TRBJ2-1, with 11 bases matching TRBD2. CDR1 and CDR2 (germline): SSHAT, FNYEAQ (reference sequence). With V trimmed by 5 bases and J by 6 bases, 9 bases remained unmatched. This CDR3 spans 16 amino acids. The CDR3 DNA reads TGTGCCAGCAGCCCGGGAGGACTAGCGGGTCGCAATGAGCAGTTCTTC. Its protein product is CASSPGGLAGRNEQFF.

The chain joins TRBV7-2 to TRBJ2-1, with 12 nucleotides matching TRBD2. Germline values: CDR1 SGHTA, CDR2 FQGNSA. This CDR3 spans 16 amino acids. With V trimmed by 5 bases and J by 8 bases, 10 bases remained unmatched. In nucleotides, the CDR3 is TGTGCCAGCAGCCGGACTAGCGGGGTGGGATCTGATGAGCAGTTCTTC. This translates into CASSRTSGVGSDEQFF.

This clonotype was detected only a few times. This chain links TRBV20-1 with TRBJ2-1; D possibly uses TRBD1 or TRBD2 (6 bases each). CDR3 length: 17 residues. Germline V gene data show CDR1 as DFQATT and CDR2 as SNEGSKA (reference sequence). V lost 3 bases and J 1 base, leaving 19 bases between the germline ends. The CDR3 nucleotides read TGCAGTGCTAGCGCGATCGTGGGGGGCGCTTCCTACAATGAGCAGTTCTTC. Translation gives CSASAIVGGASYNEQFF.

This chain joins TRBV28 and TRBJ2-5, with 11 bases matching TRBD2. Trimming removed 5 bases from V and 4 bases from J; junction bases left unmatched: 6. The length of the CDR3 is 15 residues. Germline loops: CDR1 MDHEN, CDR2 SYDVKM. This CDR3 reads CASSTSGRGLETQYF. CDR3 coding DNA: TGTGCCAGCAGTACTAGCGGGAGAGGTCTAGAGACCCAGTACTTC.

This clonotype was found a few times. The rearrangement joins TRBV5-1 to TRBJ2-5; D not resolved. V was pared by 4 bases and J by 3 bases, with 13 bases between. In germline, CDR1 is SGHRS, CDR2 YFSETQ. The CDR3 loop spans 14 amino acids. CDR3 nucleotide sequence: TGCGCCAGCAGCGCCGCTCATTGGGAAGAGACCCAGTACTTC. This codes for CASSAAHWEETQYF.

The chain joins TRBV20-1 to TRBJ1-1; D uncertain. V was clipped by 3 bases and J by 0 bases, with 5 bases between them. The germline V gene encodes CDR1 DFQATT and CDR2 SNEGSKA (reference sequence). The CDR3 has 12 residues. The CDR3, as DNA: TGCAGTGCTAGTTATGTGAACACTGAAGCTTTCTTT. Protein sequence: CSASYVNTEAFF.

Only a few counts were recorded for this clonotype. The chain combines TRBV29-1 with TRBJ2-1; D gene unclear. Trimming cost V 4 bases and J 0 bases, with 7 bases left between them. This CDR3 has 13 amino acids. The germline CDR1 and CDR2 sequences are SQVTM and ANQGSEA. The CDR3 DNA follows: TGCAGCGTTGGACGGGTCTCCTACAATGAGCAGTTCTTC. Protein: CSVGRVSYNEQFF.

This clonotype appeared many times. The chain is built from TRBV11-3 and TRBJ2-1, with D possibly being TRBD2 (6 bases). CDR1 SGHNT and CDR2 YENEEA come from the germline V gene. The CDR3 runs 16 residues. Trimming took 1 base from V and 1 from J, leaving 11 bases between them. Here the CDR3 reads CASSLGSGLSYNEQFF. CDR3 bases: TGTGCCAGCAGCTTAGGTAGCGGCTTATCCTACAATGAGCAGTTCTTC.

Here the CDR3 DNA reads TGTGCCAGCAGTACCGAGGACGGAAGGGATAATTCACCCCTCCACTTT. Translation gives CASSTEDGRDNSPLHF. The genes are TRBV6-2 or TRBV6-3 and TRBJ1-6; D gene uncertain. CDR1 is MNHEY, CDR2 SVGEGT, per germline. V lost 5 bases and J 5 bases, leaving 16 bases between the germline ends. The CDR3 length is 16 residues.

The CDR3 nucleotides are TGTGCCAGCAGTTTCAGGGGAGCTCAGCCCCAGCATTTT. Encoded protein: CASSFRGAQPQHF. This sequence joins TRBV27 and TRBJ1-5, with D possibly being TRBD1 (6 bases). The CDR3 has 13 residues. V dropped 3 bases and J dropped 6 bases, with 9 bases sitting between them. Per the germline V gene, CDR1 is MNHEY and CDR2 is SMNVEV (reference sequence).

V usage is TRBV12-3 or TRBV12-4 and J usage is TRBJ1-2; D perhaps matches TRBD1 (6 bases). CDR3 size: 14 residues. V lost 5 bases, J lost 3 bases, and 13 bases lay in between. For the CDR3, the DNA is TGTGCCAGCAGTCCTCCCGGACAGTACTATGGCTACACCTTC. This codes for CASSPPGQYYGYTF.

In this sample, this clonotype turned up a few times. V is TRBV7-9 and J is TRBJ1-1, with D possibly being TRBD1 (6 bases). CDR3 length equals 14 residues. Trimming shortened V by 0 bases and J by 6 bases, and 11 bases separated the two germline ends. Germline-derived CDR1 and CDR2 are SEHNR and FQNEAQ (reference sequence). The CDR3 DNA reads TGTGCCAGCAGCTTAGCCGCAGGGGCGGCTGAAGCTTTCTTT. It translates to CASSLAAGAAEAFF.

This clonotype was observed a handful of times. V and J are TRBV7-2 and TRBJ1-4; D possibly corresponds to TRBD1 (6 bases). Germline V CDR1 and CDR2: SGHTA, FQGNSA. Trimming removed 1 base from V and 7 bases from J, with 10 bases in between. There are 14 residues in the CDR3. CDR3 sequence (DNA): TGTGCCAGCAGCTTAGGGGGCAGGGGTGAAAAACTGTTTTTT. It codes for CASSLGGRGEKLFF.